A single sample gave rise to the 3 T cell receptor beta chains below, sequenced in a study of human T cells and chemical hapten exposure. Time point reported: patch test 1, 2 weeks after DPC sensitization. The sample's treatment: therapeutic diphenylcyclopropenone sensitization with weekly scalp DPC. A single record per CDR3 protein comes from TCRdb applying MiXCR to the RACE reads. The table lists around 120,000 distinct CDR3 sequences, about 11% of them singletons, with 3.5% in the top ten. This specimen was whole blood, taken in connection with sensitization to the hapten diphenylcyclopropenone (DPC). These receptors were collected from a middle-aged woman with alopecia areata. Some clones in this sample may be carry-over from other donors' samples.

V is TRBV3-1 and J is TRBJ2-7; TRBD2 is a possible D gene (5 bases). The germline CDR1 and CDR2 sequences are LGHDT and YNNKEL (reference sequence). The CDR3 spans 14 residues. Trimming pared 6 bases from V and 2 bases from J, leaving 14 bases between. Here the CDR3 DNA reads TGTGCCAGCAGGACTACTTCGGCGGCCTACGAGCAGTACTTC. Translated, it gives CASRTTSAAYEQYF.

This clonotype was seen many times. In DNA form, the CDR3 reads TGTGCCAGCTCACCATTCCTGAGCTCTGGGGCCAACGTCCTGACTTTC. This translates into CASSPFLSSGANVLTF. The rearrangement joins TRBV18 to TRBJ2-6; D gene unclear. Germline V gives CDR1 KGHSH, CDR2 LQKENI. The CDR3 runs 16 residues. Trimming took off 2 bases at V and 0 bases at J, with 8 bases between the two ends.

J is TRBJ2-1 and V is TRBV2, with 8 bases matching TRBD2. V lost 6 bases to trimming and J lost 2 bases; unmatched junction nucleotides: 3. The germline V gene has CDR1 SNHLY and CDR2 FYNNEI. This CDR3 comprises 14 residues. CDR3 sequence: CASRVGLAYNEQFF. The CDR3 DNA follows: TGTGCCAGCAGAGTGGGACTAGCCTACAATGAGCAGTTCTTC.